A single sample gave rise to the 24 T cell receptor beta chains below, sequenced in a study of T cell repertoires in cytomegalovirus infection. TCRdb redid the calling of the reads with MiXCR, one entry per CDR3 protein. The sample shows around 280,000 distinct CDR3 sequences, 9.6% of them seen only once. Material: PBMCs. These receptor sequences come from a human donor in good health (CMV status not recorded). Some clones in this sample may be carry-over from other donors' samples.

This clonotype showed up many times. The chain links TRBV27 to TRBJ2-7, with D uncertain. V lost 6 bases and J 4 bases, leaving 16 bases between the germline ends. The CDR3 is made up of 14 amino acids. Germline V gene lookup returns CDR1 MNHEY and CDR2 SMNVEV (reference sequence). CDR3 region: CASSLSSSFYEQYF. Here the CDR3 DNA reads TGTGCCAGCAGCCTAAGCTCCTCCTTTTACGAGCAGTACTTC.

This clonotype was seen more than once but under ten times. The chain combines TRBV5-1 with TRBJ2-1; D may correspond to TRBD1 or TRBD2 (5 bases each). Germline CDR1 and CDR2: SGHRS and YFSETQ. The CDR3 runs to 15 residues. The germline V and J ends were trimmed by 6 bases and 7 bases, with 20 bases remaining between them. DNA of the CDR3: TGCGCCAGCAAGAAGGGGTGGCAAGCGGAGAATGAGCAGTTCTTC. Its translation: CASKKGWQAENEQFF.

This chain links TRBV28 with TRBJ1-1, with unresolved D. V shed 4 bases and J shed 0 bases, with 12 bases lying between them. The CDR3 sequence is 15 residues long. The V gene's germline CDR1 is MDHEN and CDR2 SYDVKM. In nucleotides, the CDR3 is TGTGCCAGCAGTTCCTCTGGACGGCTGAACACTGAAGCTTTCTTT. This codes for CASSSSGRLNTEAFF.

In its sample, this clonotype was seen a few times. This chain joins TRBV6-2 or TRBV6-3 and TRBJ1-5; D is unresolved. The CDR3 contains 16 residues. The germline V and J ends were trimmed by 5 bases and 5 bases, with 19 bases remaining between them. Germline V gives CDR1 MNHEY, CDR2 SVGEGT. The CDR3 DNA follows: TGTGCCAGCAGTGGGCAGGATAGAGCGTCGGATCAGCCCCAGCATTTT. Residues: CASSGQDRASDQPQHF.

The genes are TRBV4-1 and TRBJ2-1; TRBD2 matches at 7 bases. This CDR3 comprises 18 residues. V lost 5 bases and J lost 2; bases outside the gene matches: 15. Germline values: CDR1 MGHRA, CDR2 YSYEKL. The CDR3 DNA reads TGCGCCAGCAGCTCCCCAACCGCAGCGGGGAATGCCTACAATGAGCAGTTCTTC. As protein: CASSSPTAAGNAYNEQFF.

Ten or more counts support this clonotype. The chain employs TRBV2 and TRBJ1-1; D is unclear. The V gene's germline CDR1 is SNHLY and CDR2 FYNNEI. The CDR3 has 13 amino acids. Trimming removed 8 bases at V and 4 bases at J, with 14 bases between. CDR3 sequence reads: CASATGVGTEAFF. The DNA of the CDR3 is TGTGCCAGCGCAACTGGGGTGGGCACTGAAGCTTTCTTT.

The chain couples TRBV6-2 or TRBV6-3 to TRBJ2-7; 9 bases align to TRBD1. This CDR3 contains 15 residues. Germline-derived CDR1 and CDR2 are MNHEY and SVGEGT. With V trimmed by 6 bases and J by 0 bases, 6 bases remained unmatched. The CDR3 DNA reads TGTGCCAGCAGCCCCGGGGACAGGGACTCCTACGAGCAGTACGTC. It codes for CASSPGDRDSYEQYV.

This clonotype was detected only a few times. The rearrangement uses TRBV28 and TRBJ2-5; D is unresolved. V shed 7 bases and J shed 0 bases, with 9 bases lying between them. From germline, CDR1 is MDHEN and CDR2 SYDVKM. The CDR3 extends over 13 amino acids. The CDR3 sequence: CASIGGHQETQYF. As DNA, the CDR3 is TGTGCCAGCATTGGCGGCCACCAAGAGACCCAGTACTTC.

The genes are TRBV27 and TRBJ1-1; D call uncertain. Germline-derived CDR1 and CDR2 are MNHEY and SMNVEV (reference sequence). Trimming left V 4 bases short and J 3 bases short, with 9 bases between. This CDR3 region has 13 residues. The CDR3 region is CASSYRVHTEAFF. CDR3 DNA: TGTGCCAGCAGTTACCGGGTACACACTGAAGCTTTCTTT.

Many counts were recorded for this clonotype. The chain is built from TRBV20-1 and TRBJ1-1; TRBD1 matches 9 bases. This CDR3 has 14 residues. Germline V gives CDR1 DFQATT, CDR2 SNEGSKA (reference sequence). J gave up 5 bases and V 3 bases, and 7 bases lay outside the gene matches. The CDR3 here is CSARAPGQGTEAFF. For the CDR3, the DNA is TGCAGTGCTAGGGCCCCCGGACAGGGGACTGAAGCTTTCTTT.

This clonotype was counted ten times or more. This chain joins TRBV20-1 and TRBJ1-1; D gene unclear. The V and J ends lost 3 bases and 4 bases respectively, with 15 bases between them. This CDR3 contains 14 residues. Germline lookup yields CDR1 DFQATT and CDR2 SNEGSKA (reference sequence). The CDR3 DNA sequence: TGCAGTGCTAGTGCGCGGAGGAAGGGCACTGAAGCTTTCTTT. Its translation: CSASARRKGTEAFF.

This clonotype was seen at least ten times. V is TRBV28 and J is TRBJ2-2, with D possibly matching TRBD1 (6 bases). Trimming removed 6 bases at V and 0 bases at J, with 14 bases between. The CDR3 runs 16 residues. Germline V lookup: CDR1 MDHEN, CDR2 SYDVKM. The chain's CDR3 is CASSLIGQTNTGELFF. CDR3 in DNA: TGTGCCAGCAGCCTAATTGGACAGACGAACACCGGGGAGCTGTTTTTT. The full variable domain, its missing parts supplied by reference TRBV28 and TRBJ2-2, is DVKVTQSSRYLVKRTGEKVFLECVQDMDHENMFWYRQDPGLGLRLIYFSYDVKMKEKGDIPEGYSVSREKKERFSLILESASTNQTSMYLCASSLIGQTNTGELFFGEGSRLTVL.

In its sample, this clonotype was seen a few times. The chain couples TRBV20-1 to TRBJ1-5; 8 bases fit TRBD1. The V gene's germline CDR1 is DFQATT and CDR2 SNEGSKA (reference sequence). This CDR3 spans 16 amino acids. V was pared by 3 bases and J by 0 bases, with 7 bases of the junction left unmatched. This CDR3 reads CSASSGGPLSNQPQHF. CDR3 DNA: TGCAGTGCTAGTTCAGGGGGCCCCCTTAGCAATCAGCCCCAGCATTTT.

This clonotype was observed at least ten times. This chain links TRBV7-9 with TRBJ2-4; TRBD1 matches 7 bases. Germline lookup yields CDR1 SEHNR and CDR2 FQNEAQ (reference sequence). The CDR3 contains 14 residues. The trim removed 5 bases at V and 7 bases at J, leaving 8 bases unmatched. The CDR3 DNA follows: TGTGCCAGCAGCAGTTCCCGGGACAGCAACATTCAGTACTTC. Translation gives CASSSSRDSNIQYF.

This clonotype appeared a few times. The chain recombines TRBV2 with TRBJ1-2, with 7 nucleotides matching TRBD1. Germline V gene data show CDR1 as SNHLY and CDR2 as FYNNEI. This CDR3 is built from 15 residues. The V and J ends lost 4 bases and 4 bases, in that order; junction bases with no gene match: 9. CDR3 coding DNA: TGTGCCAGCAGTGGGAGAGAGGGGGCGCCCTATGGCTACACCTTC. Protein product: CASSGREGAPYGYTF. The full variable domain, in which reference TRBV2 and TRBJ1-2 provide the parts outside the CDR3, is EPEVTQTPSHQVTQMGQEVILRCVPISNHLYFYWYRQILGQKVEFLVSFYNNEISEKSEIFDDQFSVERPDGSNFTLKIRSTKLEDSAMYFCASSGREGAPYGYTFGSGTRLTVV.

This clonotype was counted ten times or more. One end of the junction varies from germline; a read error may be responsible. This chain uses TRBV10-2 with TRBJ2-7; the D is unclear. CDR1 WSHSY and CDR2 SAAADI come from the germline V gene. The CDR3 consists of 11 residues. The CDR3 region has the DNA TGCGCCAGCAGTGAGGGGCGGACGCCCCAGTTC. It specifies CASSEGRTPQF.

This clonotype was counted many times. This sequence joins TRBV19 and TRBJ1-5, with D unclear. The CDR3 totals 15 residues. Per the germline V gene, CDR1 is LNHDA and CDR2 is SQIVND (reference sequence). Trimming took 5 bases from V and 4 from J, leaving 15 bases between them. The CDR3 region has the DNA TGTGCCAGTAGTCCCCAGGCCCTTCGAAATCAGCCCCAGCATTTT. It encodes CASSPQALRNQPQHF.

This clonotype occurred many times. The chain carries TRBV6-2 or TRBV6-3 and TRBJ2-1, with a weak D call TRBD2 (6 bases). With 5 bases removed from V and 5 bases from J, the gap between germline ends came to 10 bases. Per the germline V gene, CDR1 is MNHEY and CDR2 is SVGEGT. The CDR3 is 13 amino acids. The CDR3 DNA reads TGTGCCAGCAGTGGACTATTTCACAATGAGCAGTTCTTC. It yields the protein CASSGLFHNEQFF.

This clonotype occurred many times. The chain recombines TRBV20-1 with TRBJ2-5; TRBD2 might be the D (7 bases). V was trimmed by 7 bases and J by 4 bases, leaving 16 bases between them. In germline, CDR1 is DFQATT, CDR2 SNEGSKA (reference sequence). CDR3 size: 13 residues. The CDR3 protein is CSGRGPSGETQYF. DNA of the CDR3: TGCAGTGGGCGGGGGCCCTCGGGAGAGACCCAGTACTTC.

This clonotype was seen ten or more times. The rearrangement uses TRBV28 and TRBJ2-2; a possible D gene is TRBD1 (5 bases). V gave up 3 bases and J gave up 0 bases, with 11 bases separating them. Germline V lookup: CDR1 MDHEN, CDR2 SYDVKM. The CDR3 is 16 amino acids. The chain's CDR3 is CASSFSDSTNTGELFF. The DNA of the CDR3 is TGTGCCAGCAGTTTTTCAGACAGCACGAACACCGGGGAGCTGTTTTTT.

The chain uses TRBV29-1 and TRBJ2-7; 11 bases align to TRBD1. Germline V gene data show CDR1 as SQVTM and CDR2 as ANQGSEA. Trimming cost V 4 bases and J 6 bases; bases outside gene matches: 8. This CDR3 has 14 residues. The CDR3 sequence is CSVALGTGGFEQYF. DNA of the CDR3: TGCAGCGTTGCACTTGGGACAGGGGGATTCGAGCAGTACTTC.

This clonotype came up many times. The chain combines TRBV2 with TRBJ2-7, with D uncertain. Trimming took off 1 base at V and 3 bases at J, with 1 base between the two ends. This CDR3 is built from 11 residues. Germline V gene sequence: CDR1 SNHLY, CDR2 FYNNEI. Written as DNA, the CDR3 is TGTGCCAGCAGTGAAGTCTACGAGCAGTACTTC. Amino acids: CASSEVYEQYF.

CDR3 residues: CASSPRDSITSEQYF. In DNA, the CDR3 is TGCGCCAGCAGCCCCCGGGACAGTATTACGAGTGAGCAGTACTTC. This chain connects TRBV5-1 to TRBJ2-7; the match to TRBD1 covers 7 bases. CDR1 is SGHRS, CDR2 YFSETQ, per germline. Germline trimming cut 4 bases from V and 7 bases from J; bases unmatched to any gene: 14. The CDR3 is 15 residues long.

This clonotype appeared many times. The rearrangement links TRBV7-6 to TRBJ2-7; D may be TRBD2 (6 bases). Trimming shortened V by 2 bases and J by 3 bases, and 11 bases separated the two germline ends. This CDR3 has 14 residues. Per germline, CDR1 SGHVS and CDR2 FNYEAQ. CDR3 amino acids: CASSLTGESYEQYF. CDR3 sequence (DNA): TGTGCCAGCAGCTTAACGGGAGAAAGCTACGAGCAGTACTTC.